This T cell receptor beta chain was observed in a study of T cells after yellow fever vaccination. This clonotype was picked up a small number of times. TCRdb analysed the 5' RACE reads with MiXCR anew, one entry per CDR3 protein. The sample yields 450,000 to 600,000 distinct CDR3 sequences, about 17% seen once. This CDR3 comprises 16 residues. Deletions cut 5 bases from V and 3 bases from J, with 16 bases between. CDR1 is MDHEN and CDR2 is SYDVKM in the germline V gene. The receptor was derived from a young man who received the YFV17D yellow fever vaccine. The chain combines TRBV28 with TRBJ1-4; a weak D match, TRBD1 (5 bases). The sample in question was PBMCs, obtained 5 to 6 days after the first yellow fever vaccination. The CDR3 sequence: CASSGPRQSSNEKLFF. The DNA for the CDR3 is TGTGCCAGCAGTGGACCTCGACAGTCATCTAATGAAAAACTGTTTTTT. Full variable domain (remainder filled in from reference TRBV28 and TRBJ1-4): DVKVTQSSRYLVKRTGEKVFLECVQDMDHENMFWYRQDPGLGLRLIYFSYDVKMKEKGDIPEGYSVSREKKERFSLILESASTNQTSMYLCASSGPRQSSNEKLFFGSGTQLSVL.